This passage covers 10 T cell receptor beta chains from one sample sequenced in a study of shared clonotypes between healthy human individuals. Profiled with immunoSEQ multiplex PCR; TCRdb holds only in-frame clones, not every one. The sample records 600,000 to 750,000 clones, approximately 77% being singletons. The sequenced sample consisted of memory CD4+ T cells sorted from blood. Specified subset: CD45RA-negative fraction. The receptor set was obtained from a woman in her 30s in good health.

The chain joins TRBV4-2 to TRBJ1-3; D might be TRBD1 (5 bases). Trimming left V 11 bases short and J 3 bases short, with 20 bases between. Germline V gene sequence: CDR1 LGHNA, CDR2 YNFKEQ. This CDR3 is built from 15 residues. The CDR3 nucleotides read TGTGCCGGGGGGAGGGACGGGATCTTTGGAAACACCATATATTTT. It specifies CAGGRDGIFGNTIYF.

V is TRBV11-2 and J is TRBJ2-5; D is ambiguous. CDR3 length: 14 amino acids. Germline V gene lookup returns CDR1 SGHAT and CDR2 FQNNGV. Trimming took off 5 bases at V and 1 base at J, with 11 bases between the two ends. The chain's CDR3 is CASSITAFQETQYF. The CDR3 DNA sequence: TGTGCCAGCAGCATCACAGCCTTCCAAGAGACCCAGTACTTC.

CDR3 coding DNA: TGTGCCAGCTCTCGGACTCAGACCTACGAGCAGTACTTC. Translation gives CASSRTQTYEQYF. This sequence joins TRBV18 and TRBJ2-7; D might be TRBD2 (5 bases). V was clipped by 6 bases and J by 2 bases, with 11 bases between them. Looked up from germline, CDR1 is KGHSH and CDR2 is LQKENI. This CDR3 spans 13 amino acids.

This clone was picked up a small number of times. The V and J genes are TRBV4-1 and TRBJ2-1; the match to TRBD1 covers 12 bases. The ends lost 4 bases at V and 5 bases at J; junction bases unmatched: 3. This CDR3 comprises 15 residues. CDR1 and CDR2 from the germline V gene are MGHRA and YSYEKL. The chain's CDR3 is CASSLGQGADNEQFF. CDR3 DNA sequence: TGCGCCAGCAGCCTGGGACAGGGGGCCGACAATGAGCAGTTCTTC.

V and J are TRBV5-1 and TRBJ2-7; 10 nucleotides match TRBD2. Trimming took 5 bases from V and 0 from J; bases not matched to a gene: 2. The CDR3 extends over 14 amino acids. CDR1 and CDR2 (germline): SGHRS, YFSETQ. Here the CDR3 reads CASRTSGISYEQYF. CDR3 nucleotides: TGCGCCAGCAGAACTAGCGGGATCTCCTACGAGCAGTACTTC.

The chain is built from TRBV5-1 and TRBJ2-5, with 11 bases matching TRBD1. The end of the DNA fits TRBJ2-7 better, so the J call may be wrong. The germline CDR1 and CDR2 sequences are SGHRS and YFSETQ. The CDR3 consists of 15 residues. In DNA form, the CDR3 reads TGCGCCAGCAGTTATACGGGACAGGGGGACAACGAGCAGTACTTC. Translation gives CASSYTGQGDNEQYF.

The chain carries TRBV9 and TRBJ2-1; 7 bases are a match to TRBD2. CDR1 SGDLS and CDR2 YYNGEE come from the germline V gene. This CDR3 has 15 residues. V dropped 1 base and J dropped 9; count of bases not matched to a gene: 10. CDR3 nucleotides: TGTGCCAGCAGCGTAACCCTTGGCGGGAGAAGTGAGCAGTTCTTC. It codes for CASSVTLGGRSEQFF.

The gene calls are TRBV5-6 and TRBJ2-2; no definite D call. Per germline, CDR1 SGHDT and CDR2 YYEEEE. The CDR3 has 14 amino acids. The V end was cut by 4 bases, the J end by 3 bases, with 10 bases between. DNA of the CDR3: TGTGCCAGCAGCCTCCGGACCTACACCGGGGAGCTGTTTTTT. Translating it yields CASSLRTYTGELFF.

The chain has TRBV7-2 and TRBJ2-3, with 11 positions matching TRBD2. The ends lost 5 bases at V and 5 bases at J; junction bases unmatched: 6. The CDR3 contains 15 residues. Germline lookup yields CDR1 SGHTA and CDR2 FQGNSA. The CDR3 sequence: CASSRGLAEGDTQYF. The CDR3 DNA is TGTGCCAGCAGCCGGGGACTAGCGGAAGGAGATACGCAGTATTTT.

This clone was seen a handful of times. The V gene is TRBV7-2, the J gene TRBJ1-3; weak D call: TRBD1 (5 bases). V dropped 3 bases and J dropped 4 bases, with 16 bases sitting between them. CDR1 and CDR2 (germline): SGHTA, FQGNSA. There are 16 residues in the CDR3. The CDR3: CASSFMGGVMGNTIYF. CDR3 coding DNA: TGTGCCAGCAGCTTTATGGGAGGGGTAATGGGAAACACCATATATTTT. Variable domain in full (rest from reference TRBV7-2 and TRBJ1-3): GAGVSQSPSNKVTEKGKDVELRCDPISGHTALYWYRQSLGQGLEFLIYFQGNSAPDKSGLPSDRFSAERTGGSVSTLTIQRTQQEDSAVYLCASSFMGGVMGNTIYFGEGSWLTVV.